Listed here are 23 T cell receptor beta chains from one sample, sequenced in a study of T cell responses to AZD1222 COVID-19 vaccine. Clones were read by immunoSEQ multiplex PCR, and TCRdb kept only the in-frame ones, dropping some. In the table there are 95,000 to 110,000 clones, about 92% of which are singletons. This sample comprised peripheral blood, obtained 28 days after the second AZD1222 dose. The receptors were gathered from an adult who received the AZD1222 COVID-19 vaccine.

This chain's CDR3 is CASSRGGRKGLSSYNEQFF. The CDR3, as DNA: TGCGCCAGCAGTCGGGGCGGGAGGAAGGGATTGAGCTCCTACAATGAGCAGTTCTTC. The rearrangement joins TRBV23-1 to TRBJ2-1, with 8 bases lining up with TRBD2. TRBV23-1 is an ORF, with its function uncertain. The CDR3 has 19 residues. With 4 bases clipped from V and 0 bases from J, the junction kept 14 bases outside the gene matches.

V usage is TRBV21-1 and J usage is TRBJ1-1; the table's D call, TRBD1, has no DNA check behind it. TRBV21-1 is recorded as a pseudogene. There are 12 residues in the CDR3. The CDR3 sequence: CASGSGTGIAFF. The CDR3 nucleotides are TGTGCCAGCGGATCCGGGACAGGGATAGCTTTCTTT.

CDR3 sequence (DNA): TGCGCCAGCAGCCAGGACACCCAGCGGTCCTACGAGCAGTACTTC. Translated: CASSQDTQRSYEQYF. The chain carries TRBV4-3 and TRBJ2-7; D is possibly TRBD1 or TRBD2 (5 bases each). Germline V CDR1 and CDR2: LGHNA, YSLEER. The CDR3 consists of 15 residues. The V gene lost 3 bases and the J gene lost 1 base, with 13 bases spanning the gap.

This clone was counted only a few times. The chain carries TRBV6-5 and TRBJ2-7, with 9 bases fitting TRBD2. The CDR3 loop spans 14 amino acids. Germline-derived CDR1 and CDR2 are MNHEY and SVGAGI. V dropped 7 bases and J dropped 0; count of bases not matched to a gene: 4. CDR3: CASKASGASYEQYF. CDR3 coding DNA: TGTGCCAGCAAGGCTAGCGGGGCCTCCTACGAGCAGTACTTC.

The chain is built from TRBV15 and TRBJ1-1; D may be TRBD1 (5 bases). This CDR3 contains 15 residues. The ends were cut back, 8 bases at V and 1 base at J, with 17 bases in the middle. The germline CDR1 and CDR2 sequences are LNHNV and YYDKDF (reference sequence). This chain's CDR3 is CATRGSGKGNTEAFF. CDR3 coding DNA: TGTGCCACCCGTGGGTCAGGGAAGGGGAACACTGAAGCTTTCTTT.

The rearrangement links TRBV7-6 to TRBJ1-3, with 9 bases aligning to TRBD1. CDR3 length: 17 residues. The germline gives CDR1 SGHVS, CDR2 FNYEAQ. V gave up 3 bases and J gave up 4 bases; unmatched junction bases: 10. CDR3 DNA: TGTGCCAGCAGCTTGGCGCCCGGGACAGGGTCGGGAAACACCATATATTTT. This encodes CASSLAPGTGSGNTIYF.

The J gene is TRBJ2-7, the V gene TRBV7-3; either TRBD1 or TRBD2 may supply D (5 bases each). The germline gives CDR1 SGHTA, CDR2 FQGTGA. V was clipped by 5 bases and J by 6 bases, with 14 bases between them. The CDR3 contains 13 residues. The CDR3 loop reads CASSPDGAAEQYF. CDR3 DNA sequence: TGTGCCAGCAGCCCCGACGGGGCGGCCGAGCAGTACTTC.

The rearrangement joins TRBV2 to TRBJ2-5; 10 bases line up with TRBD2. The CDR3 is made up of 14 amino acids. The V gene's germline CDR1 is SNHLY and CDR2 FYNNEI. With 3 bases clipped from V and 14 bases from J, the junction kept 12 bases outside the gene matches. CDR3 sequence: CASSDLAGALQIYF. In DNA form, the CDR3 reads TGTGCCAGCAGTGACCTAGCGGGGGCCCTCCAAATCTACTTC.

J is TRBJ1-6 and V is TRBV6-4; D gene unclear. There are 14 residues in the CDR3. Germline V CDR1 and CDR2: MRHNA, SNTAGT. Trimming took 6 bases from V and 0 from J, leaving 6 bases between them. Here the CDR3 reads CASSETSYNSPLHF. The CDR3 coding sequence is TGTGCCAGCAGCGAAACCTCCTATAATTCACCCCTCCACTTT.

The chain employs TRBV12-3 or TRBV12-4 and TRBJ1-2; 8 positions agree with TRBD1. The V gene end was trimmed by 6 bases and the J gene end by 4 bases; junction bases not matched to a gene: 4. The CDR3 runs 13 residues. Here the CDR3 reads CASSGQGRYGYTF. DNA for the CDR3: TGTGCCAGCAGCGGACAGGGACGCTATGGCTACACCTTC.

The genes are TRBV7-2 and TRBJ1-3; 8 positions match TRBD1. In germline, CDR1 is SGHTA, CDR2 FQGNSA. Losses at the gene ends were 4 bases for V and 4 bases for J; bases not matched to a gene: 6. CDR3 length: 15 amino acids. The CDR3 coding sequence is TGTGCCAGCAGCTCCAGGGGGCCGGGAGGAAACACCATATATTTT. It specifies CASSSRGPGGNTIYF.

This sequence joins TRBV5-1 and TRBJ1-2; D is uncertain. The germline CDR1 and CDR2 sequences are SGHRS and YFSETQ. V was clipped by 3 bases and J by 6 bases, with 12 bases between them. CDR3 size: 13 residues. CDR3 in DNA: TGCGCCAGCAGCTACCCCGACTACAATGGCTACACCTTC. Amino acid sequence: CASSYPDYNGYTF.

The chain links TRBV29-1 to TRBJ2-2; TRBD2 matches 9 bases. This CDR3 has 14 residues. Germline values: CDR1 SQVTM, CDR2 ANQGSEA. The V and J ends lost 6 bases and 3 bases, in that order; junction bases with no gene match: 5. The CDR3 DNA reads as TGCAGCGTAGCCGGGACTAGCCACACCGGGGAGCTGTTTTTT. This translates into CSVAGTSHTGELFF.

J is TRBJ1-6 and V is TRBV14, with 8 bases fitting TRBD1. Losses at the gene ends were 3 bases for V and 3 bases for J; bases not matched to a gene: 1. Germline CDR1 SGHDN, CDR2 FVKESK. The CDR3 is 15 amino acids. The DNA for the CDR3 is TGTGCCAGCAGCCAGACAGGGGTCTATAATTCACCCCTCCACTTT. As protein: CASSQTGVYNSPLHF.

The genes are TRBV7-8 and TRBJ1-1; unclear D gene. Germline CDR1 and CDR2: SGHVS and FQNEAQ. The CDR3 totals 16 residues. Trimming removed 4 bases from V and 3 bases from J, with 18 bases in between. The CDR3 DNA sequence: TGTGCCAGCAGCTCTTCCCTTGGTAGGCTAGACACTGAAGCTTTCTTT. This encodes CASSSSLGRLDTEAFF.

V and J are TRBV19 and TRBJ1-3; no definite D call. The CDR3 length is 17 residues. V gave up 7 bases and J gave up 2 bases, with 21 bases separating them. Germline values: CDR1 LNHDA, CDR2 SQIVND (reference sequence). CDR3 sequence: CASMKRQERFAGNTIYF. The CDR3 coding sequence is TGTGCCAGTATGAAAAGGCAGGAAAGGTTTGCTGGAAACACCATATATTTT.

As concerns this clone: Other DNA sequences in this sample translate to the same CDR3. The chain couples TRBV11-2 to TRBJ1-2, with a possible D match to TRBD1 (6 bases). Germline V gene data show CDR1 as SGHAT and CDR2 as FQNNGV. The CDR3 runs 13 residues. Trimming left V 1 base short and J 4 bases short, with 7 bases between. CDR3 DNA sequence: TGTGCCAGCAGCTTAGGACAGGCCTATGGCTACACCTTC. Translated: CASSLGQAYGYTF.

This rearrangement joins TRBV24-1 to TRBJ2-2; D is perhaps TRBD2 (5 bases). The CDR3 consists of 15 residues. Trimming stripped 7 bases from V and 2 bases from J, with 13 bases between. CDR1 KGHDR and CDR2 SFDVKD come from the germline V gene. CDR3 in amino acids: CATSGRGHNTGELFF. The CDR3 DNA follows: TGTGCCACCAGCGGCCGGGGTCACAACACCGGGGAGCTGTTTTTT.

CDR3 coding DNA: TGTGCCAGTAGTATAACGGGACACAATAATGAAAAACTGTTTTTT. The encoded protein is CASSITGHNNEKLFF. The chain employs TRBV19 and TRBJ1-4, with D maybe TRBD1 (6 bases). Germline V gives CDR1 LNHDA, CDR2 SQIVND (reference sequence). CDR3 length equals 15 residues. V lost 2 bases and J lost 4, with 11 bases in between.

The V and J genes are TRBV7-2 and TRBJ2-5, with TRBD1 as a possible D gene (5 bases). Germline CDR1 is SGHTA and CDR2 is FQGNSA. There are 12 residues in the CDR3. V was clipped by 6 bases and J by 5 bases, with 10 bases between them. The CDR3 nucleotides read TGTGCCAGCAGAAAGGGGCGGGAGACCCAGTACTTC. It is translated as CASRKGRETQYF.

This clone was recorded only once. V gene TRBV2 combines with J gene TRBJ2-4; D is unresolved. CDR3 size: 11 residues. Deletions cut 1 base from V and 14 bases from J, with 9 bases between. The germline V gene encodes CDR1 SNHLY and CDR2 FYNNEI. CDR3 sequence reads: CASSEGAEKYF. The CDR3 DNA reads as TGTGCCAGCAGTGAAGGGGCTGAAAAGTACTTC.

The CDR3 DNA sequence: TGCAGCGTTGAGGCCAATTGGGGGAGGGACACTGAAGCTTTCTTT. Protein sequence: CSVEANWGRDTEAFF. The rearrangement links TRBV29-1 to TRBJ1-1; perhaps TRBD1 as D (5 bases). The CDR3 sequence is 15 residues long. CDR1 and CDR2 from the germline V gene are SQVTM and ANQGSEA. V lost 3 bases and J 3 bases, leaving 17 bases between the germline ends.

CDR3 sequence reads: CASQSVGRVPDTQYF. The CDR3 nucleotides read TGTGCCAGCCAGTCAGTAGGGAGGGTTCCAGATACGCAGTATTTT. This chain connects TRBV6-5 to TRBJ2-3; TRBD2 aligns across 7 bases. The CDR3 is 15 amino acids. The germline V gene encodes CDR1 MNHEY and CDR2 SVGAGI. The trim removed 8 bases at V and 4 bases at J, leaving 12 bases unmatched.